A single sample gave rise to the 24 T cell receptor beta chains below, sequenced in a study of shared clonotypes between healthy human individuals. Terminally differentiated effector memory CD45RA+ cells were excluded by CCR7 positive selection of CD45RO-negative cells. Produced via immunoSEQ multiplex PCR; TCRdb's table is partial and in-frame only. The sample contains millions of clones, around 96% of which appear only once. Input material: naive CD8+ T cells sorted from blood. These receptors were obtained from a young man in good health.

With respect to this clone: Other DNA sequences within the sample encode an identical CDR3. Here the CDR3 reads CASSQDSGSSYNEQFF. CDR3 DNA sequence: TGCGCCAGCAGCCAGGATAGCGGGAGCTCCTACAATGAGCAGTTCTTC. This rearrangement joins TRBV4-3 to TRBJ2-1; 9 bases are a match to TRBD2. Trimming removed 3 bases from V and 0 bases from J; junction bases left unmatched: 3. This CDR3 has 16 amino acids. Germline V gives CDR1 LGHNA, CDR2 YSLEER.

The DNA of the CDR3 is TGTGCCAGCAGTTTATATCCCCAGGGCGTTAATGAAAAACTGTTTTTT. It yields the protein CASSLYPQGVNEKLFF. V and J are TRBV28 and TRBJ1-4; D might be TRBD1 (5 bases). The CDR3 totals 16 residues. V lost 1 base to trimming and J lost 4 bases, with 13 bases between them. Germline V CDR1 and CDR2: MDHEN, SYDVKM.

The chain is built from TRBV27 and TRBJ1-5; D may be TRBD1 (6 bases). The CDR3 covers 14 residues. Between the trimmed V and J ends, which lost 6 bases and 7 bases, there was a span of 16 bases. Germline V gene data show CDR1 as MNHEY and CDR2 as SMNVEV (reference sequence). The DNA of the CDR3 is TGTGCCAGCAGAATACAGGGTGGGGGACAGCCCCAGCATTTT. Its protein is CASRIQGGGQPQHF.

The chain recombines TRBV7-8 with TRBJ2-1; no clear D. Germline-derived CDR1 and CDR2 are SGHVS and FQNEAQ. The CDR3 runs 14 residues. Trimming stripped 5 bases from V and 6 bases from J, with 14 bases between. CDR3 sequence (DNA): TGTGCCAGCAGCGCTGGTGAGACCAGCAATGAGCAGTTCTTC. This translates into CASSAGETSNEQFF.

This chain links TRBV7-9 with TRBJ1-1; D remains unclear. The CDR3 runs 14 residues. Trimming took off 11 bases at V and 0 bases at J, with 16 bases between the two ends. CDR1 is SEHNR and CDR2 is FQNEAQ in the germline V gene (reference sequence). CDR3 in DNA: TGTGCCGGTACTCTGCCCCTTATGAACACTGAAGCTTTCTTT. As protein: CAGTLPLMNTEAFF.

The chain recombines TRBV27 with TRBJ2-1, with 8 nucleotides matching TRBD2. Unmatched junction bases numbered 13, after V lost 5 bases and J lost 7 bases. Germline V CDR1 and CDR2: MNHEY, SMNVEV (reference sequence). The CDR3 spans 16 residues. The CDR3 sequence: CASSLGLAGTRNEQFF. The CDR3 nucleotides are TGTGCCAGCAGTCTGGGTTTAGCGGGGACGCGGAATGAGCAGTTCTTC.

The V call is TRBV4-1, the J call TRBJ2-6, with 8 bases identical to TRBD1. V shed 1 base and J 3 bases; nucleotides not matched to a gene: 5. This CDR3 spans 17 amino acids. Looked up from germline, CDR1 is MGHRA and CDR2 is YSYEKL. The CDR3 coding sequence is TGCGCCAGCAGCCAAGTAGGACAGGGAAGTGGGGCCAACGTCCTGACTTTC. Its translation: CASSQVGQGSGANVLTF.

This clone is a singleton in its sample. The rearrangement joins TRBV7-2 to TRBJ1-2, with 8 bases lining up with TRBD1. Germline CDR1 is SGHTA and CDR2 is FQGNSA. The CDR3 extends over 18 amino acids. V lost 5 bases to trimming and J lost 3 bases; unmatched junction nucleotides: 17. The CDR3 bases are TGTGCCAGCAGCCTAGAAGACTCCGGGACAGGACGATACTATGGCTACACCTTC. Translation gives CASSLEDSGTGRYYGYTF.

V gene TRBV28 combines with J gene TRBJ2-7; 7 bases fit TRBD2. Looked up from germline, CDR1 is MDHEN and CDR2 is SYDVKM. CDR3 length: 14 amino acids. J was trimmed by 3 bases and V by 7 bases; bases with no gene match: 9. CDR3 sequence: CASTASGTGYEQYF. DNA of the CDR3: TGTGCCAGCACCGCAAGCGGGACCGGCTACGAGCAGTACTTC.

The chain carries TRBV10-2 and TRBJ2-3, with 7 bases lining up with TRBD2. V lost 8 bases to trimming and J lost 0 bases; unmatched junction nucleotides: 14. This CDR3 is built from 17 residues. Germline lookup yields CDR1 WSHSY and CDR2 SAAADI. CDR3 in amino acids: CASLMGGTTVSTDTQYF. The CDR3 bases are TGCGCCAGCCTAATGGGCGGGACTACAGTTAGCACAGATACGCAGTATTTT.

The chain has TRBV9 and TRBJ1-2, with a weak D call TRBD1 (6 bases). Trimming took off 0 bases at V and 5 bases at J, with 11 bases between the two ends. From germline, CDR1 is SGDLS and CDR2 YYNGEE. The CDR3 totals 14 residues. CDR3 coding DNA: TGTGCCAGCAGCGTAGGGGTAGGGGGGTATGGCTACACCTTC. Protein: CASSVGVGGYGYTF.

The V call is TRBV14, the J call TRBJ1-6; D remains unclear. The germline gives CDR1 SGHDN, CDR2 FVKESK. V was cut by 0 bases and J by 10 bases, with 10 bases left in between. The CDR3 sequence is 14 residues long. CDR3 DNA sequence: TGTGCCAGCAGCCAAGAACAACGAGGCTCACCCCTCCACTTT. Protein sequence: CASSQEQRGSPLHF.

The rearrangement uses TRBV30 and TRBJ2-7; D unresolved. Germline V lookup: CDR1 GTSNPN, CDR2 SVGIG (reference sequence). This CDR3 has 15 amino acids. Trimming took off 4 bases at V and 3 bases at J, with 19 bases between the two ends. The CDR3 here is CAWTSSPSQYYEQYF. In DNA form, the CDR3 reads TGTGCCTGGACATCGTCCCCAAGTCAGTACTACGAGCAGTACTTC.

With regard to this clone: Other nucleotide sequences in the sample specify the same CDR3. This chain uses TRBV20-1 with TRBJ1-1; D gene uncertain. Per germline, CDR1 DFQATT and CDR2 SNEGSKA (reference sequence). CDR3 size: 11 residues. The V gene lost 5 bases and the J gene lost 0 bases, with 4 bases spanning the gap. CDR3 sequence: CSAELNTEAFF. The CDR3, as DNA: TGCAGTGCTGAGTTGAACACTGAAGCTTTCTTT.

The J gene is TRBJ2-7, the V gene TRBV28, with 9 bases that match TRBD1. In germline, CDR1 is MDHEN, CDR2 SYDVKM. The CDR3 has 17 amino acids. J gave up 1 base and V 4 bases, and 11 bases lay outside the gene matches. The CDR3 here is CASSSTLRDRVSYEQYF. CDR3 in DNA: TGTGCCAGCAGTTCTACCCTCCGGGACAGGGTGTCCTACGAGCAGTACTTC. Drawing the rest from reference TRBV28 and TRBJ2-7, the complete variable domain is DVKVTQSSRYLVKRTGEKVFLECVQDMDHENMFWYRQDPGLGLRLIYFSYDVKMKEKGDIPEGYSVSREKKERFSLILESASTNQTSMYLCASSSTLRDRVSYEQYFGPGTRLTVT.

The V call is TRBV28, the J call TRBJ2-7; D uncertain. The V end was cut by 11 bases, the J end by 4 bases, with 12 bases between. The CDR3 loop spans 11 amino acids. The germline V gene has CDR1 MDHEN and CDR2 SYDVKM. The CDR3: CACRQIYEQYF. The CDR3 nucleotides are TGTGCCTGTCGGCAGATTTACGAGCAGTACTTC.

The rearrangement links TRBV29-1 to TRBJ2-3; unclear D gene. This CDR3 region has 10 residues. Germline CDR1 reads SQVTM; CDR2 reads ANQGSEA. V lost 7 bases to trimming and J lost 6 bases, with 8 bases between them. Here the CDR3 reads CSAVGDTQYF. The DNA for the CDR3 is TGCAGCGCAGTGGGGGATACGCAGTATTTT.

V and J are TRBV7-9 and TRBJ2-5, with a possible D match to TRBD2 (6 bases). Looked up from germline, CDR1 is SEHNR and CDR2 is FQNEAQ (reference sequence). The CDR3 loop spans 13 amino acids. V was pared by 9 bases and J by 2 bases, with 13 bases between. CDR3 loop: CASWGLSQETQYF. In nucleotides, the CDR3 is TGTGCCAGTTGGGGACTGTCACAAGAGACCCAGTACTTC.

This clone came up once. This CDR3 reads CASSLAGLAGARSHYEQYF. For the CDR3, the DNA is TGTGCCAGCAGCTTAGCCGGACTAGCGGGGGCCCGTTCCCACTACGAGCAGTACTTC. V gene TRBV11-2 combines with J gene TRBJ2-7; 13 bases match TRBD2. Trimming took 1 base from V and 3 from J; bases not matched to a gene: 12. Germline V CDR1 and CDR2: SGHAT, FQNNGV. The CDR3 is made up of 19 amino acids.

As concerns this clone: This sample includes further DNA sequences coding for the same CDR3. The chain carries TRBV27 and TRBJ1-3, with D uncertain. CDR1 is MNHEY and CDR2 is SMNVEV in the germline V gene (reference sequence). This CDR3 has 14 residues. V was pared by 0 bases and J by 0 bases, with 3 bases between. The CDR3 loop reads CASSLSVSGNTIYF. The CDR3 coding sequence is TGTGCCAGCAGTTTATCAGTCTCTGGAAACACCATATATTTT.

The chain has TRBV7-9 and TRBJ2-7; 7 nucleotides align to TRBD2. V lost 5 bases, J lost 0 bases, and 13 bases stayed unmatched. The CDR3 is 17 amino acids. Germline V gene lookup returns CDR1 SEHNR and CDR2 FQNEAQ (reference sequence). The CDR3 reads CASSPDRTSAHSYEQYF. CDR3 sequence (DNA): TGTGCCAGCAGCCCAGACCGAACTAGCGCTCACTCCTACGAGCAGTACTTC.

The chain recombines TRBV7-3 with TRBJ2-2; TRBD2 matches at 8 bases. CDR1 is SGHTA and CDR2 is FQGTGA in the germline V gene. V was pared by 2 bases and J by 3 bases, with 5 bases of the junction left unmatched. This CDR3 is 16 amino acids long. The CDR3 region has the DNA TGTGCCAGCAGCTTAGCGGGGGGCCAGTACACCGGGGAGCTGTTTTTT. It is translated as CASSLAGGQYTGELFF. The whole variable domain, remainder taken from reference TRBV7-3 and TRBJ2-2, is GAGVSQTPSNKVTEKGKYVELRCDPISGHTALYWYRQSLGQGPEFLIYFQGTGAADDSGLPNDRFFAVRPEGSVSTLKIQRTERGDSAVYLCASSLAGGQYTGELFFGEGSRLTVL.

The chain carries TRBV5-1 and TRBJ2-7, with a tentative D call TRBD2 (6 bases). V dropped 7 bases and J dropped 1 base, with 15 bases sitting between them. CDR3 length equals 14 residues. Germline CDR1 reads SGHRS; CDR2 reads YFSETQ. CDR3 protein: CASAWGDPSYEQYF. The CDR3 nucleotides read TGCGCCAGCGCCTGGGGGGACCCTTCCTACGAGCAGTACTTC. Drawing the rest from reference TRBV5-1 and TRBJ2-7, the complete variable domain is KAGVTQTPRYLIKTRGQQVTLSCSPISGHRSVSWYQQTPGQGLQFLFEYFSETQRNKGNFPGRFSGRQFSNSRSEMNVSTLELGDSALYLCASAWGDPSYEQYFGPGTRLTVT.

This sequence joins TRBV6-1 and TRBJ2-7, with unresolved D. From germline, CDR1 is MNHNS and CDR2 SASEGT. V was trimmed by 2 bases and J by 4 bases, leaving 9 bases between them. The CDR3 is 13 amino acids. The DNA for the CDR3 is TGTGCCAGCAGTGAACCTGGGGAATACGAGCAGTACTTC. Translating gives CASSEPGEYEQYF.